Listed below are T cell receptor beta chains from one sample, sequenced in a study of T cells in Graves' hyperthyroidism and ophthalmopathy. TCRdb re-derived calls from the multiplex PCR reads in MiXCR, one entry per CDR3 protein. This sample has about 500,000 distinct CDR3 sequences, with 16% found just once. Input material: blood. The origin of the receptors is a woman in her late teens or twenties with Graves' hyperthyroidism. Both conserved end residues are part of each CDR3. Each record gives: V gene, clone size, J gene, D gene, CDR3 DNA, CDR3 protein. A D gene is named only where the DNA matches it firmly. Size is omitted from some rows. Given values are once, few, many or a class for expanded clones.

v_call: TRBV15; clone_size: -; j_call: TRBJ1-1; d_call: -; cdr3_nt: TGTGCCACCAGCAAAACCGCGGACACTGAAGCTTTCTTT; cdr3_aa: CATSKTADTEAFF
v_call: TRBV27; clone_size: many; j_call: TRBJ2-3; d_call: -; cdr3_nt: TGTGCCAGCAGTTCGGAGAGTAACACAGATACGCAGTATTTT; cdr3_aa: CASSSESNTDTQYF
v_call: TRBV7-2; clone_size: many; j_call: TRBJ2-7; d_call: TRBD2; cdr3_nt: TGTGCCAGCAGCTTAACTAGCGGGGGCTCCTACGAGCAGTACTTC; cdr3_aa: CASSLTSGGSYEQYF
v_call: TRBV12-3/TRBV12-4; clone_size: few; j_call: TRBJ2-4; d_call: -; cdr3_nt: TGTGCCAGCAGAACCCCCCGTGGAAACATTCAGTACTTC; cdr3_aa: CASRTPRGNIQYF
v_call: TRBV11-3; clone_size: few; j_call: TRBJ2-1; d_call: -; cdr3_nt: TGTGCCAGCAGCCCCTCCCCGACCGAGCAGTTCTTC; cdr3_aa: CASSPSPTEQFF
v_call: TRBV5-1; clone_size: many; j_call: TRBJ2-7; d_call: TRBD2; cdr3_nt: TGCGCCAGCAGCTACCAACTAGCGAAGAACTACGAGCAGTACTTC; cdr3_aa: CASSYQLAKNYEQYF
v_call: TRBV6-2/TRBV6-3; clone_size: -; j_call: TRBJ1-6; d_call: -; cdr3_nt: TGTGCCAGCAGAAGCAAGAACAGGTTGGACTCCTATAATTCACCCCTCCACTTT; cdr3_aa: CASRSKNRLDSYNSPLHF
v_call: TRBV6-1; clone_size: -; j_call: TRBJ2-2; d_call: TRBD2; cdr3_nt: TGTGCCAGCAGAACAATGGGACTAGCGGGGGTGAACACCGGGGAGCTGTTTTTT; cdr3_aa: CASRTMGLAGVNTGELFF
v_call: TRBV19; clone_size: many; j_call: TRBJ2-3; d_call: TRBD2; cdr3_nt: TGTGCCAGTAGCTACATAGGGGACTACACAGATACGCAGTATTTT; cdr3_aa: CASSYIGDYTDTQYF
v_call: TRBV7-9; clone_size: -; j_call: TRBJ1-1; d_call: -; cdr3_nt: TGTGCCAGCAGCTCTCCAAGGACAGTGATGAACACTGAAGCTTTCTTT; cdr3_aa: CASSSPRTVMNTEAFF
v_call: TRBV5-5; clone_size: -; j_call: TRBJ2-7; d_call: TRBD2; cdr3_nt: TGTGCCAGCAGTCTCCTGGGACTAGCGGGAGCATACGAGCAGTACTTC; cdr3_aa: CASSLLGLAGAYEQYF
v_call: TRBV12-3/TRBV12-4; clone_size: few; j_call: TRBJ2-5; d_call: -; cdr3_nt: TGTGCCAGCAGTTTAGGCGGGATGGAGACCCAGTACTTC; cdr3_aa: CASSLGGMETQYF
v_call: TRBV19; clone_size: -; j_call: TRBJ2-7; d_call: -; cdr3_nt: TGTGCCAGTAGTATAGCAAGGCTTTCCTACGAGCAGTACTTC; cdr3_aa: CASSIARLSYEQYF
v_call: TRBV6-9; clone_size: -; j_call: TRBJ2-1; d_call: -; cdr3_nt: TGTGCCAGCACTTCACAGGGTTATAATGAGCAGTTCTTC; cdr3_aa: CASTSQGYNEQFF
v_call: TRBV5-1; clone_size: many; j_call: TRBJ1-2; d_call: -; cdr3_nt: TGCGCCAGCAGCTCCTTAGGACAGTTCCTCTATGGCTACACCTTC; cdr3_aa: CASSSLGQFLYGYTF
v_call: TRBV5-8; clone_size: many; j_call: TRBJ2-7; d_call: -; cdr3_nt: TGTGCCAGCAGCTTGGTAGGGATTGGAGCAACCGAGCAGTACTTC; cdr3_aa: CASSLVGIGATEQYF
v_call: TRBV4-1; clone_size: -; j_call: TRBJ1-1; d_call: -; cdr3_nt: TGCGCCAGCAGCGGGGGCCTATTTACTGAAGCTTTCTTT; cdr3_aa: CASSGGLFTEAFF
v_call: TRBV20-1; clone_size: -; j_call: TRBJ2-2; d_call: -; cdr3_nt: TGCAGTGCTAGATGGCACACCGGGGAGCTGTTTTTT; cdr3_aa: CSARWHTGELFF
v_call: TRBV7-2; clone_size: many; j_call: TRBJ2-1; d_call: -; cdr3_nt: TGTGCCAGCAAAATAGGGGGGTACAATGAGCAGTTCTTC; cdr3_aa: CASKIGGYNEQFF
v_call: TRBV6-2/TRBV6-3; clone_size: -; j_call: TRBJ2-2; d_call: -; cdr3_nt: TGTGCCAGCTTAGGCGGATCGAACACCGGGGAGCTGTTTTTT; cdr3_aa: CASLGGSNTGELFF
v_call: TRBV30; clone_size: many; j_call: TRBJ1-5; d_call: -; cdr3_nt: TGTGCCTGGACCGCACAGGAGGGACAGCCCCAGCATTTT; cdr3_aa: CAWTAQEGQPQHF
v_call: TRBV5-1; clone_size: many; j_call: TRBJ2-3; d_call: TRBD2; cdr3_nt: TGCGCCAGCAGCAAACCTCGACTAGCGGGAGTTACAGATACGCAGTATTTT; cdr3_aa: CASSKPRLAGVTDTQYF
v_call: TRBV20-1; clone_size: -; j_call: TRBJ1-5; d_call: -; cdr3_nt: TGCAGTGCTAGAAGGGGCCTCAATCAGCCCCAGCATTTT; cdr3_aa: CSARRGLNQPQHF
v_call: TRBV5-1; clone_size: many; j_call: TRBJ2-5; d_call: TRBD2; cdr3_nt: TGCGCCACCCACAGCGGGAGTATGGGAGAGACCCAGTACTTC; cdr3_aa: CATHSGSMGETQYF
v_call: TRBV30; clone_size: many; j_call: TRBJ1-1; d_call: -; cdr3_nt: TGTGCCTGGAGTGTACTCCTTAGGGACACTGAAGCTTTCTTT; cdr3_aa: CAWSVLLRDTEAFF
v_call: TRBV20-1; clone_size: few; j_call: TRBJ1-1; d_call: -; cdr3_nt: TGCAGTGCTAGGACCGCGATTGGTACTGAAGCTTTCTTT; cdr3_aa: CSARTAIGTEAFF
v_call: TRBV12-3/TRBV12-4; clone_size: many; j_call: TRBJ1-6; d_call: -; cdr3_nt: TGTGCCAGCAGTTTCGGGCGGGATTCACCCCTCCACTTT; cdr3_aa: CASSFGRDSPLHF
v_call: TRBV7-3; clone_size: -; j_call: TRBJ1-6; d_call: -; cdr3_nt: TGTGCCAGCAGCTTAGAGAGAAACTCACCCCTCCACTTT; cdr3_aa: CASSLERNSPLHF
v_call: TRBV12-3/TRBV12-4; clone_size: many; j_call: TRBJ2-7; d_call: TRBD1; cdr3_nt: TGTGCCAGCAGCCTCCCGGGACAGATCTCCTACGAGCAGTACTTC; cdr3_aa: CASSLPGQISYEQYF
v_call: TRBV11-1; clone_size: -; j_call: TRBJ2-1; d_call: TRBD2; cdr3_nt: TGTGCCAGCAGCCAGACTAGCGGGGGGGCCAATGAGCAGTTCTTC; cdr3_aa: CASSQTSGGANEQFF
v_call: TRBV28; clone_size: many; j_call: TRBJ2-1; d_call: -; cdr3_nt: TGTGCCAGCAGTTTGGTTACTAGCCGGGGTAATGAGCAGTTCTTC; cdr3_aa: CASSLVTSRGNEQFF
v_call: TRBV7-9; clone_size: many; j_call: TRBJ2-1; d_call: -; cdr3_nt: TGTGCCAGCAGCCTAACCCACCCCTCGGGTGAGCAGTTCTTC; cdr3_aa: CASSLTHPSGEQFF
v_call: TRBV28; clone_size: -; j_call: TRBJ2-7; d_call: TRBD2; cdr3_nt: TGTGCCAGCAGTCCCTGGGAGGGTAAAGTGTGGGAGCAGTACTTC; cdr3_aa: CASSPWEGKVWEQYF
v_call: TRBV7-8; clone_size: -; j_call: TRBJ2-2; d_call: -; cdr3_nt: TGTGCCAGCAGCAAGATTGGGGCAGATACCACCGGGGAGCTGTTTTTT; cdr3_aa: CASSKIGADTTGELFF
v_call: TRBV13; clone_size: many; j_call: TRBJ2-2; d_call: -; cdr3_nt: TGTGCCAGCAGCCACATATTCGGGGAGCTGTTTTTT; cdr3_aa: CASSHIFGELFF
v_call: TRBV7-9; clone_size: many; j_call: TRBJ2-5; d_call: -; cdr3_nt: TGTGCCAGCAGCTTTGACGAGACCCAGTACTTC; cdr3_aa: CASSFDETQYF
v_call: TRBV2; clone_size: many; j_call: TRBJ2-5; d_call: -; cdr3_nt: TGTGCCACCAAGGGGGGAAAAGAGACCCAGTACTTC; cdr3_aa: CATKGGKETQYF
v_call: TRBV3-1; clone_size: many; j_call: TRBJ2-3; d_call: -; cdr3_nt: TGTGCCAGCAGCCAAGATAGATGGGGGGATACGCAGTATTTT; cdr3_aa: CASSQDRWGDTQYF